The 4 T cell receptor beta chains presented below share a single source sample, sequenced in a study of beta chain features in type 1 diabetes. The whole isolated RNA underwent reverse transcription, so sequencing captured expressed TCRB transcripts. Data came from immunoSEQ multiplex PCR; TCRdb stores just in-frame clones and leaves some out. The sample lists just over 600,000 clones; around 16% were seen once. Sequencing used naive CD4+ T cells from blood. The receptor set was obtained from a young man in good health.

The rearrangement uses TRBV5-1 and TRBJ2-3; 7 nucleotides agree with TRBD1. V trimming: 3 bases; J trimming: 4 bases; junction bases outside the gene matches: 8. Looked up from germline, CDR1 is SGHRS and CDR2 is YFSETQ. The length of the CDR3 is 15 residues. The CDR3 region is CASSSTGNGADTQYF. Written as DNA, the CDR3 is TGCGCCAGCAGCTCGACAGGGAACGGGGCAGATACGCAGTATTTT.

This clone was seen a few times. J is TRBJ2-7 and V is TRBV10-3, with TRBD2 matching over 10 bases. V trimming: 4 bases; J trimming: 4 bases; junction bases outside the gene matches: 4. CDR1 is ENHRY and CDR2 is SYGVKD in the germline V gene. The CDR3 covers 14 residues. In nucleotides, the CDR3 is TGTGCCATCAGTGTCAAGCGGGGGGGATACGAGCAGTACTTC. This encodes CAISVKRGGYEQYF.

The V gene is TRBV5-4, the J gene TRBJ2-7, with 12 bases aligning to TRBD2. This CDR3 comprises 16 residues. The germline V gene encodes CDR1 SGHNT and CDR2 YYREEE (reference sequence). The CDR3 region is CATRLAGGPGRHEQYF. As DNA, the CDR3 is TGTGCTACGCGGCTAGCGGGAGGGCCGGGAAGGCACGAGCAGTACTTC. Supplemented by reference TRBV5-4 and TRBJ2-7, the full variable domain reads ETGVTQSPTHLIKTRGQQVTLRCSSQSGHNTVSWYQQALGQGPQFIFQYYREEENGRGNFPPRFSGLQFPNYSSELNVNALELDDSALYLCATRLAGGPGRHEQYFGPGTRLTVT.

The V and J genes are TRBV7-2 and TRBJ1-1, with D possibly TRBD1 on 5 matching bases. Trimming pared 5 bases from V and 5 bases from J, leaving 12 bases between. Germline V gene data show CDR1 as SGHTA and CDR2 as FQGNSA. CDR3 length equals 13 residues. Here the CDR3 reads CASSQAGGTEAFF. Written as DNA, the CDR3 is TGTGCCAGCAGCCAAGCTGGGGGGACTGAAGCTTTCTTT. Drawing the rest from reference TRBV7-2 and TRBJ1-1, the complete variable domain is GAGVSQSPSNKVTEKGKDVELRCDPISGHTALYWYRQSLGQGLEFLIYFQGNSAPDKSGLPSDRFSAERTGGSVSTLTIQRTQQEDSAVYLCASSQAGGTEAFFGQGTRLTVV.